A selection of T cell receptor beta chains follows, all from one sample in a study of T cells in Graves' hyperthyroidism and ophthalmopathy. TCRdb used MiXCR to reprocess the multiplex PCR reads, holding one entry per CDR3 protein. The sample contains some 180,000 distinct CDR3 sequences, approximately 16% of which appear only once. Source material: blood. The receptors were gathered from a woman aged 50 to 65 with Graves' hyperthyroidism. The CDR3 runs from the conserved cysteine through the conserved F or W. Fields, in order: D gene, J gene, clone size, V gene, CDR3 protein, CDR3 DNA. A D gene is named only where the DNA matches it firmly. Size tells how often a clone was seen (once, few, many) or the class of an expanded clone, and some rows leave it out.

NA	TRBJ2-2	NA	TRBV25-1	CASSELRGNRETGELFF	TGTGCCAGCAGTGAATTAAGGGGTAACAGGGAGACCGGGGAGCTGTTTTTT
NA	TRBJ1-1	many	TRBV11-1	CASSPHMNTEAFF	TGTGCCAGCAGCCCTCACATGAACACTGAAGCTTTCTTT
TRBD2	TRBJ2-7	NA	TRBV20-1	CSARSGLAGVYEQYF	TGCAGTGCTAGGTCGGGACTAGCGGGGGTCTACGAGCAGTACTTC
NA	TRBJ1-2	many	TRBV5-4	CASSAGPTNYSYTF	TGTGCCAGCAGCGCGGGACCCACTAACTATAGCTACACCTTC
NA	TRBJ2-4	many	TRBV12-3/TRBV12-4	CASGPFNIQYF	TGTGCCAGCGGACCTTTCAACATTCAGTACTTC
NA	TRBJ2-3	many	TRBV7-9	CASSLTVGDTQYF	TGTGCCAGCAGCTTAACTGTGGGAGATACGCAGTATTTT
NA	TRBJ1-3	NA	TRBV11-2	CASSPTPGPSGNTIYF	TGTGCCAGCAGCCCAACTCCGGGACCCTCTGGAAACACCATATATTTT
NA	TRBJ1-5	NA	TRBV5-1	CASSLEAGGGDQPQHF	TGCGCCAGCAGCTTGGAGGCAGGTGGTGGGGATCAGCCCCAGCATTTT
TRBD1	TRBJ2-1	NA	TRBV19	CARKFGQANPSNEQFF	TGTGCCAGGAAGTTCGGACAGGCCAATCCCTCGAATGAGCAGTTCTTC
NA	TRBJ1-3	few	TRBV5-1	CASSLVGSGNTIYF	TGTGCCAGCAGTCTAGTGGGCTCTGGAAACACCATATATTTT
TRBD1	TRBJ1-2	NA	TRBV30	CAWDGDRLSYGYTF	TGTGCCTGGGATGGGGACAGACTTTCTTATGGCTACACCTTC
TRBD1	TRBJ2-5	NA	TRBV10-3	CAISESQGKETQYF	TGTGCCATCAGTGAGTCACAGGGGAAAGAGACCCAGTACTTC
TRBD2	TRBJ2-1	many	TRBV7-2	CASSLTGLPAYNEQFF	TGTGCCAGCAGCTTAACGGGACTACCCGCGTACAATGAGCAGTTCTTC
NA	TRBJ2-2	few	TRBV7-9	CASSPQTSANTGELFF	TGTGCCAGCAGCCCACAGACCTCAGCAAACACCGGGGAGCTGTTTTTT
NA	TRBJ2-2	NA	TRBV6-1	CASKLERANTGELFF	TGTGCCAGCAAGTTGGAGAGGGCGAACACCGGGGAGCTGTTTTTT
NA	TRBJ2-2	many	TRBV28	CASSLKRPLNTGELFF	TGTGCCAGCAGTTTAAAGCGGCCCTTGAACACCGGGGAGCTGTTTTTT
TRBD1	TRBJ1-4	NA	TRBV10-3	CATGGQGDEKLFF	TGTGCCACCGGGGGACAGGGAGATGAAAAACTGTTTTTT
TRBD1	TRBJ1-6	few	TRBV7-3	CASSSTGSNSPLHF	TGTGCCAGCAGCTCGACAGGGTCGAATTCACCCCTCCACTTT
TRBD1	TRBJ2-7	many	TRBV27	CASSPGQGHSSYEQYF	TGTGCCAGCAGTCCCGGACAGGGCCACAGCTCCTACGAGCAGTACTTC
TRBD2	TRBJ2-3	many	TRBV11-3	CASSSRTSGSVDTQYF	TGTGCCAGCAGCTCGAGGACTAGCGGGAGTGTCGATACGCAGTATTTT
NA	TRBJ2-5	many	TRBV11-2	CASSLDLRGRETQYF	TGTGCCAGCAGCTTAGATCTGAGAGGAAGGGAGACCCAGTACTTC
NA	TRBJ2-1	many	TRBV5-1	CASSLDPRDNEQFF	TGCGCCAGCAGCTTGGATCCCAGGGACAATGAGCAGTTCTTC
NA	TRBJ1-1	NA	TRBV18	CASSPHPGMNTEAFF	TGTGCCAGCTCACCACATCCGGGCATGAACACTGAAGCTTTCTTT
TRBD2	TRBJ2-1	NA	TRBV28	CASSLWTSGGYNEQFF	TGTGCCAGCAGTTTATGGACTAGCGGGGGTTACAATGAGCAGTTCTTC
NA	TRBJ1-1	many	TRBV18	CASSPIGDTEAFF	TGTGCCAGCTCACCAATCGGGGACACTGAAGCTTTCTTT
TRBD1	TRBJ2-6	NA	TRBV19	CASSIMGTGLSGANVLTF	TGTGCCAGTAGTATAATGGGGACAGGTCTTTCTGGGGCCAACGTCCTGACTTTC
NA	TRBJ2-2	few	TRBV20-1	CSAQGGAPNTGELFF	TGCAGTGCCCAAGGCGGAGCCCCGAACACCGGGGAGCTGTTTTTT
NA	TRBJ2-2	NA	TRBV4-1	CASSQGQGNTGELFF	TGCGCCAGCAGCCAAGGACAAGGCAACACCGGGGAGCTGTTTTTT
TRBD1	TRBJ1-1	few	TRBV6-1	CASAGQRGVGTEAFF	TGTGCCAGCGCGGGACAGCGAGGGGTGGGAACTGAAGCTTTCTTT
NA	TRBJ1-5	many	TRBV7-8	CASSPNNQPQHF	TGTGCCAGCAGCCCAAATAATCAGCCCCAGCATTTT
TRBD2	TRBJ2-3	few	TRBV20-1	CSARVVSGSTDTQYF	TGCAGTGCTAGAGTGGTTAGCGGGAGCACAGATACGCAGTATTTT
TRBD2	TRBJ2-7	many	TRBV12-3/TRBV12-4	CASSSSASWLAGGLDYEQYF	TGTGCCAGCAGTTCGAGTGCGTCATGGCTAGCGGGAGGGCTGGATTACGAGCAGTACTTC
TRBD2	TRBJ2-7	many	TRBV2	CASSERGAGGLGYF	TGTGCCAGCAGTGAACGAGGAGCGGGAGGCCTGGGGTACTTC